There are a few counts of the clone carrying this T cell receptor (beta chain). Its antigen is currently unknown. This entry belongs to a study of a mutant IDH1 vaccine in newly diagnosed glioma. Background on the study: Patients under treatment included 62.5% males and approximately 40% females and had a mean age of approximately 44 years. Before enrollment, the patients had been treated with radiotherapy alone, temozolomide alone, or both together. Most of them had received both. Study outcomes and limitations: Across multiple MHC alleles, roughly 93% of patients had vaccine-induced responses.

Time point denoted: baseline, week 1 (first vaccination visit). The treatment here: pre-vaccination baseline after standard-of-care therapy. Astrocytomas that were new, WHO grade 3 or 4, IDH1-mutant and ATRX-lost were present in the donors. From germline, CDR1 is LNHNV and CDR2 YYDKDF (reference sequence). The CDR3 is made up of 14 amino acids. Trimming stripped 6 bases from V and 4 bases from J, with 15 bases between. Only in-frame clones appear in the TCRdb table, and some are missing; sequencing was by immunoSEQ multiplex PCR. This table has about 92,000 clones, roughly 85% appearing once. V is TRBV15 and J is TRBJ1-2; weak D call: TRBD1 (5 bases). The receptor was isolated from a woman in her forties or fifties with glioma. The specimen comprised PBMCs, sampled from a glioma patient treated with radiotherapy, temozolomide or both. The CDR3 here is CATSLGGVAYGYTF. The CDR3 DNA sequence: TGTGCCACCAGTCTCGGGGGAGTGGCCTATGGCTACACCTTC.